The sequence of this T cell receptor beta chain was determined in a study of T cells in localized non-small cell lung cancer. This table comes from immunoSEQ multiplex PCR, and its TCRdb copy is limited to in-frame clones, with some not included. The table records tens of thousands of clones, about 86% of them present only once. Broader study findings: Uninvolved adjacent lung showed peak T cell clonality, exceeding tumor. It remains possible that heterogeneity exists, since only one tumor region was sequenced.

On this clone itself: Its antigen is as yet unknown.

Trimming stripped 5 bases from V and 2 bases from J, with 20 bases between. The CDR3 has 16 amino acids. Germline V gene data show CDR1 as SGDLS and CDR2 as YYNGEE. The receptor was derived from a man aged 40 to 70 with stage III lung adenocarcinoma. The chain combines TRBV9 with TRBJ2-7; D possibly uses TRBD1 or TRBD2 (5 bases each). The sample here was peripheral blood mononuclear cells, taken before any cancer treatment. The CDR3 sequence: CASSYGTGGITYEQYF. Here the CDR3 DNA reads TGTGCCAGCAGTTATGGTACAGGAGGCATAACCTACGAGCAGTACTTC. Full variable domain (missing parts from reference TRBV9 and TRBJ2-7): DSGVTQTPKHLITATGQRVTLRCSPRSGDLSVYWYQQSLDQGLQFLIQYYNGEERAKGNILERFSAQQFPDLHSELNLSSLELGDSALYFCASSYGTGGITYEQYFGPGTRLTVT.